This T cell receptor (beta chain) stems from a study of tumor-infiltrating lymphocytes in primary liver carcinoma. Study-level background: Tumor stage was T1-T3 N0M0, and tumor size was roughly 4.2 to 10 cm across. Regarding the study as a whole: Tumor samples exhibited a significantly greater top-250-clone fraction than blood samples (p = 0.039).

This clonotype was detected ten times or more. Its antigen is unidentified. V dropped 4 bases and J dropped 0 bases, with 7 bases sitting between them. Germline V gives CDR1 SQVTM, CDR2 ANQGSEA. The CDR3 covers 14 residues. Unsorted whole blood served as the source of blood RNA, and germline DNA was extracted as well. HBV chronically infected the treatment-naive patients. A four-milliliter peripheral blood sample was collected before surgery. Priming with a constant-region primer yielded TCR beta cDNA from 450 to 600 ng total RNA. Modified slightly, ARM-PCR produced TCR beta libraries over three nested multiplex PCR rounds. The first two PCR rounds used TRBV1-TRBV30 primers with a Cbeta primer, nine to ten cycles each. TCRdb reprocessed the multiplex PCR reads with MiXCR, giving one entry per CDR3 protein. This sample has approximately 330,000 distinct CDR3 sequences, with about 65% found just once.

The material sequenced was peripheral blood. The sequence was collected from a man aged 35-49 years with primary liver carcinoma and hepatitis B virus infection. This rearrangement joins TRBV29-1 to TRBJ2-6, with D uncertain. The CDR3 loop is CSVASRSGANVLTF. In DNA form, the CDR3 reads TGCAGCGTTGCGAGCCGCTCTGGGGCCAACGTCCTGACTTTC. Looking up the rest from reference TRBV29-1 and TRBJ2-6 gives the full variable domain: SAVISQKPSRDICQRGTSLTIQCQVDSQVTMMFWYRQQPGQSLTLIATANQGSEATYESGFVIDKFPISRPNLTFSTLTVSNMSPEDSSIYLCSVASRSGANVLTFGAGSRLTVL.